This paragraph reports one T cell receptor beta chain. The same CDR3 can be traced to other DNA sequences in this sample. The entry originates in a study of shared clonotypes between healthy human individuals. Naive CD8 cells, CD45RO-negative and positively selected for CCR7, excluded terminally differentiated effector memory CD45RA+ cells. After removal of 2 bases from V and 10 bases from J, the junction contained 2 bases not matched to a gene. There are 11 residues in the CDR3. Germline CDR1 is GTSNPN and CDR2 is SVGIG (reference sequence). Measured with immunoSEQ multiplex PCR; TCRdb has only the in-frame clones, and not every one. The sample shows 2 million to 2.5 million clones, just under 95% of them seen only once.

Sequenced: naive CD8+ T cells sorted from blood. The chain combines TRBV30 with TRBJ2-1; TRBD2 matches 7 bases. This TCR derives from a young man in good health. The CDR3 coding sequence is TGTGCCTGGAGTCCGGGACTAGAGCAGTTCTTC. Translating gives CAWSPGLEQFF.